The source of this TCR beta chain is a study of CD8 T cells in Susac syndrome. Random hexamers were used to reverse transcribe the RNA input (about 0.5 to 1 ug). Multiplex immunoSEQ PCR targeted 54 Vbeta and 13 Jbeta TCR beta segments. Using its own MiXCR run on the immunoSEQ multiplex PCR reads, TCRdb lists one record per CDR3 protein. Altogether some 180,000 distinct CDR3 sequences are present, approximately 93% being singletons, with the ten largest covering around 0.1%. A word on this clonotype: Its matching antigen is unknown.

Whole-study findings and limits: In its TCR sequencing and HLA analysis, the study acknowledged that the number of individuals was relatively small.

V shed 2 bases and J shed 8 bases, with 1 base lying between them. The CDR3 runs 10 residues. It was healthy donors who served as the controls, matched for age and sex. In contrast to the negatively isolated CD8+ and CD4+ T cells, TEMRA cells were FACS-enriched. This chain connects TRBV12-3 or TRBV12-4 to TRBJ2-1; D gene ambiguous. The receptor was derived from a human donor in good health. The source material was CD4+ T cells from PBMCs. CDR3 DNA: TGTGCCAGCAGTTTACATGAGCAGTTCTTC. Its protein is CASSLHEQFF.